This is a list of T cell receptor beta chains from one sample in a study of shared clonotypes between healthy human individuals. The data were produced by immunoSEQ multiplex PCR, yet TCRdb's version contains in-frame clones alone and is incomplete. Altogether 2 million to 2.5 million clones are present, 95% being singletons, with the ten largest covering roughly 0.13%. The sample taken for sequencing was naive CD4+ T cells sorted from blood. The receptor source for this set is a man younger than 35 in good health. The CDR3 runs from the conserved cysteine through the conserved F or W. The D gene is left open where the match is weak. Clone sizes are given selectively: once, few, many, or a class where the clone is expanded.

v_call,clone_size,j_call,d_call,cdr3_nt,cdr3_aa
TRBV27,once,TRBJ2-2,TRBD2,TGTGCCAGCAGTTTAAAACTAGCGGGTTGGGACGCGGAGCTGTTTTTT,CASSLKLAGWDAELFF
TRBV18,NA,TRBJ1-4,NA,TGTGCCAGCTCACCAGGTATCGGAGCAACTAATGAAAAACTGTTTTTT,CASSPGIGATNEKLFF
TRBV5-1,NA,TRBJ2-5,NA,TGCGCCAGCAGCTTGAGGAATTTACAAGAGACCCAGTACTTC,CASSLRNLQETQYF
TRBV7-9,once,TRBJ1-3,NA,TGTGCCAGCTCCTGGGGAGGGGGGAGCTCTGGAAACACCATATATTTT,CASSWGGGSSGNTIYF
TRBV2,once,TRBJ2-5,NA,TGTGCCAGCAGTGAAGACAGGCAAGAGACCCAGTACTTC,CASSEDRQETQYF
TRBV10-3,NA,TRBJ2-7,TRBD2,TGTGCCACCGGACTAGCGGGATCCTACGAGCAGTACTTC,CATGLAGSYEQYF
TRBV29-1,NA,TRBJ1-2,NA,TGCAGCGTTGTTGACAGTGGGCTCGGTGGCTACACCTTC,CSVVDSGLGGYTF
TRBV29-1,NA,TRBJ2-5,NA,TGCAGCGTTGCAGACAACCTCGGGGAGACCCAGTACTTC,CSVADNLGETQYF
TRBV28,NA,TRBJ1-2,NA,TGTGCCAGCAGTCAGACATCACCCTATGGCTACACCTTC,CASSQTSPYGYTF
TRBV29-1,NA,TRBJ2-7,NA,TGCAGCGGTGGGGGGGCGCGAGAGCAGTACTTC,CSGGGAREQYF
TRBV10-2,NA,TRBJ1-2,NA,TGCGCCAGCAGCTTGGGGGGAGGCTATGGCTACACCTTC,CASSLGGGYGYTF
TRBV27,NA,TRBJ1-2,NA,TGTGCCAGCAGGGGCGGCCTCGGAGGCTACACCTTC,CASRGGLGGYTF
TRBV7-6,NA,TRBJ2-5,NA,TGTGCCAGCAGCTTGCAACTGCTAGCTGAGACCCAGTACTTC,CASSLQLLAETQYF
TRBV12-5,NA,TRBJ1-2,NA,TGTGCTAGTGGTTTGAGTTCAGGGGCTTTGGACTATGGCTACACCTTC,CASGLSSGALDYGYTF
TRBV12-5,NA,TRBJ2-7,TRBD2,TGTGCTAGTGGTCCCCCCGGGACTAGCGGGTCCTACGAGCAGTACTTC,CASGPPGTSGSYEQYF
TRBV7-3,NA,TRBJ1-3,NA,TGTGCCAGCAGCTCCTCGCCTACAGGTTCTGGAAACACCATATATTTT,CASSSSPTGSGNTIYF
TRBV6-1,NA,TRBJ2-7,TRBD1,TGTGCCAGCAGCAGGGACAGATACGAGCAGTACTTC,CASSRDRYEQYF